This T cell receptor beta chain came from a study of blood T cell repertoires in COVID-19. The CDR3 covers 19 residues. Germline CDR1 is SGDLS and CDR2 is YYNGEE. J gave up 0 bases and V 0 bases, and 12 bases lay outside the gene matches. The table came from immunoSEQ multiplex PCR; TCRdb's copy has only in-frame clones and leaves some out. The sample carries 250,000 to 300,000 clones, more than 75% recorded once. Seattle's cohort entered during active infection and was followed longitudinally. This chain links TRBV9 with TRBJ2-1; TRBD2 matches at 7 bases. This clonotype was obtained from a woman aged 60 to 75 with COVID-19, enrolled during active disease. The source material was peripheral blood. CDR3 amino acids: CASSVATRISGPSYNEQFF. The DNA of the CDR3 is TGTGCCAGCAGCGTAGCTACTAGGATTAGCGGGCCCTCCTACAATGAGCAGTTCTTC.